This T cell receptor (beta chain) is drawn from a study of T cell clonotyping in hematopoietic cell transplantation (TCRdb year 2021). Background on the whole study: The study collected approximately 130 blood samples from approximately 35 consecutive transplant recipients and their related donors. Recruitment of patients ran from late 2015 to early 2017, and follow-up continued until late 2020 or until death. General findings and caveats noted by the study authors: Donor and pretransplant recipient Inverse Simpson Index values predicted broader posttransplant TCR repertoire diversity. Just a small fraction of recipient repertoires overlapped with donor repertoires, and more than 97% appeared de novo at the given depth. The sample size was limited, and CD4 and CD8 repertoire contributions could not be separated because cells were not sorted. After transplant, TCR diversity in recipients dropped, and pathologically expanded clonotypes increased progressively from day 30 to day 180.

For TCR beta sequencing, blood samples came from the related transplant donors. Nuclei Lysis Solution was used to extract genomic DNA from fresh or cryopreserved unfractionated peripheral blood mononuclear cells. Regarding this clone: No cognate antigen has been identified for it. Base qualities are missing; no much larger clone stands one base away.

The immunoSEQ assay, a bias-controlled multiplex PCR using V- and J-specific primers, was used to amplify TCR beta CDR3 regions from genomic DNA. In a second PCR step, the CDR3 amplicons were tagged with a proprietary barcode plus Illumina adapter sequences. An Illumina MiSeq instrument was used for sequencing of the CDR3 libraries. For the original study's pipeline: Export and quality control were handled in immunoSEQ Analyzer 3.0, while downstream analyses relied on R Bioconductor and Immunarch. Repertoire metrics were calculated using only productive rearrangements within the normalized downsampled data set. Clonotypes larger than 5 templates in the normalized cohort were defined as pathologically expanded. The Inverse Simpson Index served as the measure of repertoire diversity. To capture all clonotypes, CMV-specificity analyses were performed on the non-normalized data set. Not all clones reach the TCRdb copy of this immuneACCESS table, which keeps in-frame sequences only. Checked studies attribute under half of the gap to unresolved V genes and leave the rest unexplained. V and J calls and clone size follow that table, whereas D and trimming were derived from the DNA. A total of 35,000 to 45,000 clones appear in this sample, 75% to 90% of them only once. Approximately 2% of the sample is taken by the ten largest.

According to the germline V gene (reference sequence), CDR1 reads SEHNR and CDR2 reads FQNEAQ. Trimming accounts for 5 bases at V and 1 base at J, while the number of junction bases matched to no gene is 8. CDR3 length: 17 amino acids, cysteine to phenylalanine. Kept here is only the CDR3 DNA, which spans 51 bases and is read in frame from base 1. The TCR sequence derives from a woman in her 40s in good health. Some clones in this sample may be carry-over from other donors' samples. The sequenced sample was peripheral blood mononuclear cells. This chain joins TRBV7-9 to TRBJ2-1; 10 of the junction bases match TRBD2. The CDR3 protein is CASSISGRKPSYNEQFF. The DNA sequence follows: TGTGCCAGCAGCATTAGCGGGAGGAAACCGTCCTACAATGAGCAGTTCTTC.